This TCR beta chain stems from a study of T-cell memory formation after mild COVID-19. Study background: Largely donor-specific sequence clusters came from a couple of donors.

Study-wide results and limits: The appearance of some responding clones in pre-infection memory suggested that cross-reactive memory joined.

Trimming removed 3 bases at V and 2 bases at J, with 11 bases between. The CDR3 is 14 residues long. Constant-segment primers and 5'RACE yielded cDNA libraries for TCR alpha and TCR beta, each carrying sample barcodes and UMIs. TCRdb processed the 5' RACE reads anew with MiXCR; each CDR3 protein has one entry. The sample holds about 130,000 distinct CDR3 sequences; almost 25% are singletons and the top ten take approximately 25%. Only a few counts were recorded for this clonotype. Antigen specificity is unknown. Sequenced input: PBMCs or a T cell subset sorted from them (not recorded which). V gene TRBV12-3 or TRBV12-4 combines with J gene TRBJ2-7; D may be TRBD1 or TRBD2 (5 bases each). This sequence originates from an adult woman who had mild COVID-19 (a few samples of this study predate the infection). Cell type and time point are not known. For the CDR3, the DNA is TGTGCCAGCAGTTTCTCTGGGGACCCCTACGAGCAGTACTTC. Encoded protein: CASSFSGDPYEQYF.